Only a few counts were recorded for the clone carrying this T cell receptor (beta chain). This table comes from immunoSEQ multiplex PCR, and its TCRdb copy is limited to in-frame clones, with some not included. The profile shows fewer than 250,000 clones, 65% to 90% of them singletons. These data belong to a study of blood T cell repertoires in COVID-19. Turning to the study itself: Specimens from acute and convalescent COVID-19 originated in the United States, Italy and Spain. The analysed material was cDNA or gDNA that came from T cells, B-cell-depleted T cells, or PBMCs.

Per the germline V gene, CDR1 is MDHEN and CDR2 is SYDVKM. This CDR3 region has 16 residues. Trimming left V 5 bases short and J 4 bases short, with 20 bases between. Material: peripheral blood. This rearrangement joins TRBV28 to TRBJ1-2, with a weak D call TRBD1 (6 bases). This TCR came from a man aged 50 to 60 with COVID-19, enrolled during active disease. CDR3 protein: CASSEGGDKASYGYTF. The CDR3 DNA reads TGTGCCAGCAGTGAAGGGGGGGACAAGGCAAGCTATGGCTACACCTTC.